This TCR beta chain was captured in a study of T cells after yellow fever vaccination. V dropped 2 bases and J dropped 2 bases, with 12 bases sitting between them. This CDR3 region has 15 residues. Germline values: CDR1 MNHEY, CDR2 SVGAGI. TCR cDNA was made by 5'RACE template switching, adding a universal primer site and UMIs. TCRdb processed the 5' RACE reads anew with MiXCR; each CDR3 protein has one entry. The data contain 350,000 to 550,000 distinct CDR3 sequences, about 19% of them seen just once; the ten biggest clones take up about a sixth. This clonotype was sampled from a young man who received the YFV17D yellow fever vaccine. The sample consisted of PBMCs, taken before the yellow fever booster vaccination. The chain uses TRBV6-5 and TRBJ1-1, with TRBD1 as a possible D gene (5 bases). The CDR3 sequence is CASSYEGQGNTEAFF. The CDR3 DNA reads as TGTGCCAGCAGTTACGAGGGTCAGGGCAACACTGAAGCTTTCTTT.